Presented here are 11 T cell receptor beta chains from one specimen sequenced in a study of cytomegalovirus exposure and HLA in healthy donors. The primer mix had 60 Vbeta and 13 Jbeta primers. Profiled with immunoSEQ multiplex PCR; TCRdb holds only in-frame clones, not every one. The table records 150,000 to 200,000 clones, about 77% of them present only once. Input material: PBMCs. These receptor sequences come from a woman aged 30 to 39 in good health and CMV-seropositive.

The gene calls are TRBV27 and TRBJ1-1; 10 bases align to TRBD1. Looked up from germline, CDR1 is MNHEY and CDR2 is SMNVEV (reference sequence). The CDR3 length is 14 residues. V gave up 2 bases and J gave up 5 bases; unmatched junction bases: 2. CDR3 coding DNA: TGTGCCAGCAGTTTACGGACAGGGGGAACTGAAGCTTTCTTT. This sequence encodes CASSLRTGGTEAFF.

V usage is TRBV29-1 and J usage is TRBJ2-1; 10 bases match TRBD2. The V segment lost 5 bases and the J segment 5 bases; nucleotides outside the gene matches: 9. The CDR3 extends over 15 amino acids. Germline V gives CDR1 SQVTM, CDR2 ANQGSEA. The DNA for the CDR3 is TGCAGCGTTCACGTTTCTAGCGGGGGAAACAATGAGCAGTTCTTC. Translation gives CSVHVSSGGNNEQFF.

The V and J genes are TRBV4-1 and TRBJ1-1, with 8 bases fitting TRBD1. With 1 base clipped from V and 0 bases from J, the junction kept 4 bases outside the gene matches. CDR1 is MGHRA, CDR2 YSYEKL, per germline. This CDR3 is 16 amino acids long. CDR3 DNA sequence: TGCGCCAGCAGCCAAGTGAGGACAGGGTTGAACACTGAAGCTTTCTTT. Protein sequence: CASSQVRTGLNTEAFF.

V usage is TRBV28 and J usage is TRBJ1-1; D may be TRBD1 (5 bases). The CDR3 runs 14 residues. Germline loops: CDR1 MDHEN, CDR2 SYDVKM. Trimming removed 5 bases from V and 0 bases from J, with 10 bases in between. The CDR3 loop reads CASSLGGMNTEAFF. CDR3 sequence (DNA): TGTGCCAGCAGTCTCGGGGGGATGAACACTGAAGCTTTCTTT.

The chain couples TRBV7-2 to TRBJ1-2, with D perhaps TRBD1 (5 bases). The V and J ends lost 2 bases and 0 bases respectively, with 19 bases between them. Germline CDR1 and CDR2: SGHTA and FQGNSA. CDR3 length equals 18 residues. This CDR3 is CASSLRGSMTVANYGYTF. The CDR3 DNA follows: TGTGCCAGCAGCTTAAGGGGTTCAATGACGGTAGCTAACTATGGCTACACCTTC.

This chain uses TRBV7-2 with TRBJ1-2; the D gene is possibly TRBD1 (5 bases). The CDR3 consists of 16 residues. The V and J ends lost 1 base and 4 bases respectively, with 16 bases between them. Germline CDR1 is SGHTA and CDR2 is FQGNSA. Here the CDR3 reads CASSLGQGGFGYGYTF. In nucleotides, the CDR3 is TGTGCCAGCAGCTTAGGGCAGGGCGGTTTCGGCTATGGCTACACCTTC.

The chain couples TRBV6-5 to TRBJ2-7; 9 bases map to TRBD2. The CDR3 extends over 16 amino acids. V was pared by 4 bases and J by 2 bases, with 9 bases of the junction left unmatched. The V gene's germline CDR1 is MNHEY and CDR2 SVGAGI. CDR3 sequence reads: CASSLASLAGTYEQYF. CDR3 in DNA: TGTGCCAGCAGTTTAGCGTCCCTAGCGGGGACCTACGAGCAGTACTTC.

The CDR3 is CASSQVVEGASPLHF. As DNA, the CDR3 is TGTGCCAGCAGCCAAGTCGTGGAGGGAGCCTCACCCCTCCACTTT. This rearrangement joins TRBV4-2 to TRBJ1-6; no clear D gene. CDR3 length: 15 amino acids. Germline CDR1 reads LGHNA; CDR2 reads YNFKEQ. Trimming shortened V by 1 base and J by 10 bases, and 14 bases separated the two germline ends.

The genes are TRBV29-1 and TRBJ1-3; D is unclear. Trimming cost V 2 bases and J 4 bases, with 12 bases left between them. Germline CDR1 and CDR2: SQVTM and ANQGSEA. The CDR3 sequence is 14 residues long. The DNA for the CDR3 is TGCAGCGTTGAACAAAGAGGTTCCGGAAACACCATATATTTT. This encodes CSVEQRGSGNTIYF.

The chain employs TRBV4-1 and TRBJ1-5, with D tentatively TRBD1 (5 bases). CDR1 is MGHRA and CDR2 is YSYEKL in the germline V gene. Trimming took 4 bases from V and 0 from J, leaving 7 bases between them. This CDR3 region has 14 residues. CDR3 in DNA: TGCGCCAGCAGCCTCAGGGATAGCAATCAGCCCCAGCATTTT. Translation: CASSLRDSNQPQHF.

Only a few counts were recorded for this clone. The chain joins TRBV7-8 to TRBJ2-2; 10 nucleotides match TRBD1. With V trimmed by 2 bases and J by 8 bases, 14 bases remained unmatched. This CDR3 has 18 residues. Germline CDR1 reads SGHVS; CDR2 reads FQNEAQ. The CDR3 region is CASSLWLLGTGVSGELFF. DNA of the CDR3: TGTGCCAGCAGCTTATGGTTGCTAGGGACAGGGGTTTCGGGGGAGCTGTTTTTT. Using reference TRBV7-8 and TRBJ2-2 for the parts outside the CDR3, the full variable domain is GAGVSQSPRYKVAKRGQDVALRCDPISGHVSLFWYQQALGQGPEFLTYFQNEAQLDKSGLPSDRFFAERPEGSVSTLKIQRTQQEDSAVYLCASSLWLLGTGVSGELFFGEGSRLTVL.